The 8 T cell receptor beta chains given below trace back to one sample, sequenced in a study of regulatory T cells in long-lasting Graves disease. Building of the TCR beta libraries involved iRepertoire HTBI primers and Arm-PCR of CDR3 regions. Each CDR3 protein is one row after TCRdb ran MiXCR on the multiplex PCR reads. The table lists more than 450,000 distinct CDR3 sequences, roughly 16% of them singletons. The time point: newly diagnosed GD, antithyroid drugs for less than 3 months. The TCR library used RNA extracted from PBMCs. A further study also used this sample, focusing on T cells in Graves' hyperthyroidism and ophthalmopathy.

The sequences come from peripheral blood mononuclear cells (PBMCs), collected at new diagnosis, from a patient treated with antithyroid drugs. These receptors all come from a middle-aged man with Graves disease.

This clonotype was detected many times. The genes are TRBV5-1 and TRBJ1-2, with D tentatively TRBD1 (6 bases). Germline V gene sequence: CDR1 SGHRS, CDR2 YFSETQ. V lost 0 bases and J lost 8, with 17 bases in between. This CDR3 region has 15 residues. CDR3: CASSLAGETGRGYTF. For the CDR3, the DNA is TGCGCCAGCAGCTTGGCCGGGGAAACAGGGAGAGGCTACACCTTC.

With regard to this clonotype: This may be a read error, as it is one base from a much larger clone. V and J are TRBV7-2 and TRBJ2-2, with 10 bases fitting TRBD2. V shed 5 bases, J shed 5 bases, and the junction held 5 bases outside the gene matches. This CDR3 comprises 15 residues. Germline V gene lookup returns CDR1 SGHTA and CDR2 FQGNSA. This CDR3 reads CASSVRTSGTGELFF. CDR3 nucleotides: TGTGCCAGCAGCGTCAGGACTAGCGGAACCGGGGAGCTGTTTTTT. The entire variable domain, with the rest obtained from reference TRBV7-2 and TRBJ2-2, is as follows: GAGVSQSPSNKVTEKGKDVELRCDPISGHTALYWYRQSLGQGLEFLIYFQGNSAPDKSGLPSDRFSAERTGGSVSTLTIQRTQQEDSAVYLCASSVRTSGTGELFFGEGSRLTVL.

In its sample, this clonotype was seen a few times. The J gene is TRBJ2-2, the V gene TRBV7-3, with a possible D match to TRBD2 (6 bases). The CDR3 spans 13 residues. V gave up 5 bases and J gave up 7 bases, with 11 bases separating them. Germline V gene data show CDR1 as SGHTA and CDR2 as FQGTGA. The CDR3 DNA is TGTGCCAGCAGCGTGGAGGGGATCGGGGAGCTGTTTTTT. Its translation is CASSVEGIGELFF.

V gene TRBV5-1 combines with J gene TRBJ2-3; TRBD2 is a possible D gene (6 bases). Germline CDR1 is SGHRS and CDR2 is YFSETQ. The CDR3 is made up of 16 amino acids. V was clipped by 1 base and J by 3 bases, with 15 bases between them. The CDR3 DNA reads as TGCGCCAGCAGCTTGAGTATTGGGAGCGGGACAGATACGCAGTATTTT. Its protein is CASSLSIGSGTDTQYF.

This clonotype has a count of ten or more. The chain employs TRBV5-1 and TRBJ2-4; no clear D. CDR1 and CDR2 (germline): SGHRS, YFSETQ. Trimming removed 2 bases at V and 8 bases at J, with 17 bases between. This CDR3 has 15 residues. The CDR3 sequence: CASSFGNGPLDIQYF. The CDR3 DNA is TGCGCCAGCAGCTTTGGTAATGGGCCCCTAGACATTCAGTACTTC.

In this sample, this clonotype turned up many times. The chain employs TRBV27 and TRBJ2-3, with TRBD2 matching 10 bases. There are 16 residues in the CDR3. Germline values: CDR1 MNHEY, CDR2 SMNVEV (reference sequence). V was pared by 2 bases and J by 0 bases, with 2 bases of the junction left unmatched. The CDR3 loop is CASSLGLAASTDTQYF. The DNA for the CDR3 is TGTGCCAGCAGTTTAGGACTAGCGGCTAGCACAGATACGCAGTATTTT.

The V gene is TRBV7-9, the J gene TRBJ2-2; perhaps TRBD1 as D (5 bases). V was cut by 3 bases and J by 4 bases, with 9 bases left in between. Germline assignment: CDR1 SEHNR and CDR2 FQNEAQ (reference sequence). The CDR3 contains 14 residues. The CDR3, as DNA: TGTGCCAGCAGCTTCAGGGAACTCACCGGGGAGCTGTTTTTT. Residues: CASSFRELTGELFF.

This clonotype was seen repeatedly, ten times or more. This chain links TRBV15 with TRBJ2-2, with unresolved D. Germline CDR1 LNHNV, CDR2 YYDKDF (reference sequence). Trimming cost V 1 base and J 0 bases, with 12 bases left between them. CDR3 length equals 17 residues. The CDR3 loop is CATSRGVRPTNTGELFF. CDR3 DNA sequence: TGTGCCACCAGCAGAGGGGTCAGACCTACGAACACCGGGGAGCTGTTTTTT.